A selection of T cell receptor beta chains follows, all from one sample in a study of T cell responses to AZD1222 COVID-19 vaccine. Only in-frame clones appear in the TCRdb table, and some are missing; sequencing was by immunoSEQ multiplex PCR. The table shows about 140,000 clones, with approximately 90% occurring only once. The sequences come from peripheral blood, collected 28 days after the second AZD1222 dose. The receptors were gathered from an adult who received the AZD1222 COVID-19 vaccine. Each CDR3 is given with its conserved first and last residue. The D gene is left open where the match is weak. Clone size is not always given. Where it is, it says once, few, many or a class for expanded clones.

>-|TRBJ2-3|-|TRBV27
TGTGCCAGCAGTTTCCAGGGCAAGCCGGGATCTGATACGCAGTATTTT
CASSFQGKPGSDTQYF
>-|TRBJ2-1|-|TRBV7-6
TGTGCCAGCAGCCCGCTACAGGTTATCTCCTACAATGAGCAGTTCTTC
CASSPLQVISYNEQFF
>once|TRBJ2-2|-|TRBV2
TGTGCCAGCAGGGGCAACACCGGGGAGCTGTTTTTT
CASRGNTGELFF
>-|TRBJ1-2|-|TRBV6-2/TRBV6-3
TGTGCCAGCAGTGGGCCCTTCGGTGGCTACACCTTC
CASSGPFGGYTF
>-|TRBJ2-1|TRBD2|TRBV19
TGTGCCAGTGGGCGGGAGCGGACCCTCAATGAGCAGTTCTTC
CASGRERTLNEQFF
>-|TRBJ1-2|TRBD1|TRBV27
TGTGCCAGCAGTCAAACAGGGGATGGCTACACCTTC
CASSQTGDGYTF
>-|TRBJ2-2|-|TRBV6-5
TGTGCCAGCAGGTGGCGAACGAACACCGGGGAGCTGTTTTTT
CASRWRTNTGELFF
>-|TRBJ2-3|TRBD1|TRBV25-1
TGTGCCAGCAGTGTCGGGGGGACAGGGCTTAGCACAGATACGCAGTATTTT
CASSVGGTGLSTDTQYF
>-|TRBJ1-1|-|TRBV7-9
TGTGCCAGCAGCTTAAATTCTCCGATGAACACTGAAGCTTTCTTT
CASSLNSPMNTEAFF
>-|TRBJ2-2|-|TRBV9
TGTGCCAGCAGCGTAGCCAACGGTAACACCGGGGAGCTGTTTTTT
CASSVANGNTGELFF
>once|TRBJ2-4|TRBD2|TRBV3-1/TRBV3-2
TGTGCCAGCAGCCACCCCGGTGGAGCGGGAGGGCCCCTAGCCAAAAACATTCAGTACTTC
CASSHPGGAGGPLAKNIQYF
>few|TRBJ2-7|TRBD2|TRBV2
TGTGCCAGCAGTGAACAGCGGGAGCTTACCTACGAGCAGTACTTC
CASSEQRELTYEQYF
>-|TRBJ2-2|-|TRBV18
TGTGCCAGCTCACCCGAGATTCTGAACACCGGGGAGCTGTTTTTT
CASSPEILNTGELFF
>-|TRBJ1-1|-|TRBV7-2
TGTGCCAGCAGCAGCAATCCCGGGACCACTGAAGCTTTCTTT
CASSSNPGTTEAFF
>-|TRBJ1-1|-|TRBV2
TGTGCCAGCAATTTAGATCTGAGGACTGAAGCTTTCTTT
CASNLDLRTEAFF
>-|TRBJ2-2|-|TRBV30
TGTGCCTGGAAGATATGGGCAGGGGCCGGTAACACCGGGGAGCTGTTTTTT
CAWKIWAGAGNTGELFF